The T cell receptor (beta chain) under discussion was sequenced for a study of T-cell reconstitution after alpha-beta-depleted transplantation in children. Findings and caveats of the study: Reported findings indicate that, about two months after transplant, alpha-beta T cells came from several hundred expanded clones, which were derived from non-depleted graft cells. Some patients showed high day-60 TCRbeta diversity, which derived from surviving recipient T cells and thymic progenitors.

The authors prepared the TCRbeta library with unique molecular identifiers. TCRdb processed the PCR reads anew with MiXCR; each CDR3 protein has one entry. Of hundreds of thousands of distinct CDR3 sequences listed, 15% to 20% are singletons. V was shortened by 4 bases and J by 1 base, with 5 bases between the two germline ends. Germline values: CDR1 SQVTM, CDR2 ANQGSEA. This CDR3 is built from 12 residues. This clonotype was seen a handful of times. What it binds is unknown. Sequenced material: PBMCs, mostly from graft donor cells, taken 360 days after TCRalphabeta/CD19-depleted stem cell transplant. The chain carries TRBV29-1 and TRBJ2-1; no firm D call. The TCR sequence derives from a boy younger than two who had a stem cell transplant for Wiskott-Aldrich syndrome, so the T cells may come from the graft donor. CDR3 coding DNA: TGCAGCGTTGCCCCTTCCTACAATGAGCAGTTCTTC. Amino acid sequence: CSVAPSYNEQFF.